This TCR beta chain was profiled in a study of molecular identifiers for immune sequencing clone quantification (dated by TCRdb to the late 2010s). A note on the overall study: For a replicate experiment, RNA from approximately 20,000 or 100,000 naive CD8 T cells was divided into five aliquots, of which four were sequenced. This methods study benchmarked molecular-identifier clustering-based TCR repertoire sequencing (MIDCIRS) and TCR RNA copy counting, using CD8 T cells to do so. What the study reported, not specific to this receptor: Even against a background of around 950,000 naive CD8 T cells, spiked-in Jurkat TCR RNA amounting to a single cell's worth was reported to be detectable. Highly expanded clone sizes could be underestimated because identical TCR molecules may share a barcode. Modeling estimated around 3.2 recovered TCR RNA copies per cell, compared with around 9.7 by digital PCR, which implies roughly 27% capture efficiency. Naive libraries contained spiked-in Jurkat TCR RNA (around ten copies' worth), which is not part of the donor repertoire. Clones above 20 RNA copies held over 99% of molecules in CMV-specific effector cells but under 1% in naive cells. Without barcode sub-clustering, chimeric consensus sequences inflated TCR diversity; chimeras reached as high as 47%.

The library was prepared using PCR. Sequencing instrument: NextSeq 500. Bulk TCR libraries were prepared as previously described, using TCR primers listed in Table S5. The Qiagen AllPrep DNA/RNA kit was used to purify total RNA. Before any analysis, reads coming from multiple sequencing runs of the same library were combined into one pool. The authors' analysis ran thus. Reads were retained only if an exact TCR constant sequence was present, and the retained reads were trimmed to 150 nt and grouped according to their 12-nt molecular barcodes. Reads in each barcode group were sub-clustered using a 15% Levenshtein threshold, and a quality-weighted consensus sequence was built for each RNA molecule. Non-functional sequences were removed, as were lower-count sequences one edit away from another. Barcode sub-clusters with fewer than 20% of the maximum read count were removed, based on fitting two negative binomial distributions. The raw public data were reprocessed by TCRdb itself: fastp quality trimming at Q25, MiXCR clonotype calling, in-frame beta chains only. A single entry per CDR3 protein holds the most common genes and DNA from its merged rows. The V and J calls were determined by TCRdb, not by the authors. This sample gives some 580,000 distinct CDR3 sequences in total; about 25% of them show up just once. About 0.8% of the sample is taken by the ten largest.

This clonotype came up many times. No cognate antigen has been identified for it. Within one base of it there is no much larger clone, and no base qualities were kept. Libraries of naive CD8 T cells were generated from roughly 21,000 to 960,000 sorted cells, with 10%, 30% or 50% of the purified RNA used. On a BD FACSAria II, naive CD8 T cells were FACS-sorted as CD8+CD4-CCR7+CD45RA+ and collected into RLT Plus buffer. Detection sensitivity was tested by spiking Jurkat RNA equal to around 11 TCR copies' worth into samples containing roughly 17,000-1,100,000 naive CD8 T cells. Enrichment of CD8 T cells was done with RosetteSep CD8+ T Cell Enrichment Cocktail plus Ficoll-Paque, and ACK red cell lysis came afterward. The CDR3 covers 14 residues, taking in both the cysteine and the phenylalanine. This entry keeps only the CDR3 DNA: 42 bases, framed from base 1. V trim: 1 base; J trim: 4 bases; unmatched bases: 3. The germline V gene gives CDR1 as SGHVS and CDR2 as FNYEAQ.

Sequencing used naive CD8+ T cells from blood, with Jurkat cell RNA spiked in. What this sample's cell subset or site label stands for: FACS-sorted CD8+CD4-CCR7+CD45RA+ naive T cells. This receptor was obtained from a human donor in good health. Some libraries in this study had Jurkat cell RNA spiked in. The chain is encoded by TRBV7-6 joined to TRBJ2-5; 7 bases in between match TRBD2. The CDR3 protein is CASSLVPGGETQYF. The DNA sequence follows: TGTGCCAGCAGCTTAGTGCCGGGGGGAGAGACCCAGTACTTC.